Listed below are T cell receptor beta chains from one sample, sequenced in a study of blood T cell repertoires in COVID-19. The protocol was immunoSEQ multiplex PCR, while the TCRdb copy is restricted to in-frame clones and leaves out a portion. The sample consists of around 150,000 clones, around 84% of them appearing once. The sequenced material came from peripheral blood. Receptors were obtained from a woman in her fifties or sixties with acute or convalescent COVID-19. The CDR3 runs from the conserved cysteine through the conserved F or W. D genes are given only for firm matches. Clone size is shown for a subset of rows, as once, few, many or a class of expanded clone.

DNA | CDR3 | V | size | D | J
TGTGCCAGCAGTTACTCGCAGGGGCTAAATCAGCCCCAGCATTTT | CASSYSQGLNQPQHF | TRBV6-5 | NA | NA | TRBJ1-5
TGTGCCAGCAGCTTCCGTCCGAGCGGGGGAAACAATGAGCAGTTCTTC | CASSFRPSGGNNEQFF | TRBV7-8 | once | TRBD2 | TRBJ2-1
TGCAGTGCTAGTAGTCCCGGAGCCTACGAGCAGTACTTC | CSASSPGAYEQYF | TRBV20-1 | NA | NA | TRBJ2-7
TGTGCCAGCTCCCCAATTATGACAGCAAAAGAGACCCAGTACTTC | CASSPIMTAKETQYF | TRBV3-1/TRBV3-2 | NA | NA | TRBJ2-5
TGTGCCACCAGTAGGGGCAACACTGAAGCTTTCTTT | CATSRGNTEAFF | TRBV15 | NA | NA | TRBJ1-1
TGTGCCAGCAGCAGGGAGTACAGCTCCTATAATTCACCCCTCCACTTT | CASSREYSSYNSPLHF | TRBV6-2/TRBV6-3 | NA | NA | TRBJ1-6
TGCGCCAGCAGCCAAGACAGAAATCAGCCCCAGCATTTT | CASSQDRNQPQHF | TRBV4-3 | NA | NA | TRBJ1-5
TGTGCCAGCAATAGCAGGGTAGGAGAAAAACTGTTTTTT | CASNSRVGEKLFF | TRBV2 | NA | NA | TRBJ1-4
TGTGCCAGCGAAAAGGGGCCCGGACAGGGTGATTCACCCCTCCACTTT | CASEKGPGQGDSPLHF | TRBV2 | NA | TRBD1 | TRBJ1-6
TGTGCCGGCAGTTACTTAGATTTGACGGTGGCAGACAGCGCGTCCGGAAACACCATATATTTT | CAGSYLDLTVADSASGNTIYF | TRBV6-2/TRBV6-3 | NA | NA | TRBJ1-3
TGTGCCAGCAGCCCCGACAGAATGAACACTGAAGCTTTCTTT | CASSPDRMNTEAFF | TRBV7-9 | NA | NA | TRBJ1-1
TGTGCCAGCAGCAGGGGACAGACCACCTCTGGAAACACCATATATTTT | CASSRGQTTSGNTIYF | TRBV7-9 | NA | TRBD1 | TRBJ1-3
TGTGCCAGCAGTGAAGGGAGGGGAGCCTACGAGCAGTACTTC | CASSEGRGAYEQYF | TRBV2 | once | NA | TRBJ2-7
TGTGCCAGCGCTCGAGGAAACACTGAAGCTTTCTTT | CASARGNTEAFF | TRBV2 | NA | NA | TRBJ1-1
TGTGCCGTGGGAGGCAGGAAAGATGATGGCTACACCTTC | CAVGGRKDDGYTF | TRBV19 | NA | NA | TRBJ1-2
TGTGCCATCAGGGACGAGGGAGATACGCAGTATTTT | CAIRDEGDTQYF | TRBV10-3 | NA | NA | TRBJ2-3
TGTGCCAGCAGCACTCTAACTAGCGGGGGGGGTAATGAGCAGTTCTTC | CASSTLTSGGGNEQFF | TRBV27 | few | TRBD2 | TRBJ2-1
TGTGCCCAAAAACCGGTGAGACAGGCAAACAATGAGCAGTTCTTC | CAQKPVRQANNEQFF | TRBV21-1 | NA | NA | TRBJ2-1
TGCGCCAGCAGCACCGCGCAGGGGGAAAAGACTGAAGCTTTCTTT | CASSTAQGEKTEAFF | TRBV5-1 | NA | TRBD1 | TRBJ1-1
TGTGCCAGCAGCTCCGGGGGAATCGGGACTGAAGCTTTCTTT | CASSSGGIGTEAFF | TRBV6-5 | NA | NA | TRBJ1-1
TGTGCCAGCAGCTCGCACAGGGCCTTGGGAGAAAAACTGTTTTTT | CASSSHRALGEKLFF | TRBV7-2 | once | NA | TRBJ1-4
TGTGCCAGCAGTTTAAGGATCGGCGGGGGCTCCTACAATGAGCAGTTCTTC | CASSLRIGGGSYNEQFF | TRBV27 | NA | TRBD2 | TRBJ2-1
TGTGCCAGCAGCTCGGATCTACAGGGTGGAAGCGCCGGGGAGCTGTTTTTT | CASSSDLQGGSAGELFF | TRBV5-4 | NA | NA | TRBJ2-2
TGTGCCAGCAGTTTAGTTTTCGGCAGGGGCGGCACAGATACGCAGTATTTT | CASSLVFGRGGTDTQYF | TRBV27 | few | NA | TRBJ2-3
TGTGCCAGCAACTTAAAAACGGCGACGACTTACAATGAGCAGTTCTTC | CASNLKTATTYNEQFF | TRBV3-1/TRBV3-2 | few | NA | TRBJ2-1
TGCGCCAGCAGCAACCGGGACACGGGGCGCGAGCAGTACTTC | CASSNRDTGREQYF | TRBV5-1 | NA | NA | TRBJ2-7
TGTGCCAGCAGCCCAGGCGGGGTCCGGCCTTACGAGCAGTACTTC | CASSPGGVRPYEQYF | TRBV7-9 | NA | NA | TRBJ2-7
TGCGCCAGCAGCTTGGTAGGACATCCCTACGAGCAGTACTTC | CASSLVGHPYEQYF | TRBV5-1 | few | NA | TRBJ2-7
TGTGCCAGCAGCCAACGGACAGAATACGAGCAGTACTTC | CASSQRTEYEQYF | TRBV14 | NA | NA | TRBJ2-7